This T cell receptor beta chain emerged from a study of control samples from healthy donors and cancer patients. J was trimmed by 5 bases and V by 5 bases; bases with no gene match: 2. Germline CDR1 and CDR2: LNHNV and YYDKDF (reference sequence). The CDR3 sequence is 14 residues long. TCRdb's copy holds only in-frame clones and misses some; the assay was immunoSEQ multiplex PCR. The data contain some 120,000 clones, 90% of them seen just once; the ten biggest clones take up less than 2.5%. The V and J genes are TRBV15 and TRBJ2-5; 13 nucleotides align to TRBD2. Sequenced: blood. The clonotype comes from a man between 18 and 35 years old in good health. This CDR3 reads CATSVTSGRETQYF. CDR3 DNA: TGTGCCACCAGCGTGACTAGCGGGAGGGAGACCCAGTACTTC.